A selection of T cell receptor beta chains follows, all from one sample in a study of T cells in Graves' hyperthyroidism and ophthalmopathy. MiXCR, applied by TCRdb to the multiplex PCR reads, yields one record per CDR3 protein. Here the sample spans 450,000 to 650,000 distinct CDR3 sequences, 14% being singletons. Sequencing was done on a sample of blood. All receptors come from a woman under 30 with Graves' ophthalmopathy. The CDR3 runs from the conserved cysteine through the conserved F or W. The D gene is left open where the match is weak. The size entry is marked missing in some rows and otherwise reads once, few, many or a size class.

d_gene | j_gene | abundance | v_gene | CDR3nt | CDR3aa
. | TRBJ2-7 | . | TRBV12-3/TRBV12-4 | TGTGCCAGCAGCCCGGCGCCGGCGTCCTACGAGCAGTACTTC | CASSPAPASYEQYF
. | TRBJ2-2 | many | TRBV30 | TGTGCCTGGAGTCCAGTAGCCGGGGAGCTGTTTTTT | CAWSPVAGELFF
. | TRBJ1-2 | many | TRBV11-1 | TGTGCCAGCAGCTTAGACCAGGATGGCTACACCTTC | CASSLDQDGYTF
. | TRBJ1-2 | many | TRBV12-5 | TGTGCTAGTGGTTTGACCCTCCCCGGAGACTATGGCTACACCTTC | CASGLTLPGDYGYTF
TRBD1 | TRBJ2-2 | . | TRBV5-4 | TGTGCCAGCAGCACCAGGACAGGGAGAACGGCCGGGGAGCTGTTTTTT | CASSTRTGRTAGELFF
TRBD1 | TRBJ2-1 | many | TRBV24-1 | TGTGCCACCAGTGGGCGCGACAGGGGTCAAAACAATGAGCAGTTCTTC | CATSGRDRGQNNEQFF
. | TRBJ1-5 | . | TRBV4-1 | TGCGCCAGCAGCCAGTATACAGGAGACAATCAGCCCCAGCATTTT | CASSQYTGDNQPQHF
TRBD2 | TRBJ2-1 | many | TRBV11-3 | TGTGCCAGCAGCCTTAGCGGGAGGAATGAGCAGTTCTTC | CASSLSGRNEQFF
TRBD1 | TRBJ2-7 | many | TRBV28 | TGTGCCAGCAGTCTAAGACAGGGAAACCACGAGCAGTACTTC | CASSLRQGNHEQYF
TRBD2 | TRBJ2-2 | . | TRBV19 | TGTGCCAGTAGCCTTGGGACTAGCGGAACAAACACCGGGGAGCTGTTTTTT | CASSLGTSGTNTGELFF
. | TRBJ2-1 | many | TRBV20-1 | TGCAGTGCACCCCAAGGGGGGGAGGGCCCTCAGTTCTTC | CSAPQGGEGPQFF
. | TRBJ2-4 | many | TRBV14 | TGTGCCAGCAGTTCCAAGGGGTGGGAAGCCAAAAACATTCAGTACTTC | CASSSKGWEAKNIQYF
. | TRBJ2-7 | many | TRBV27 | TGTGCCAGCAGCTCCAGGGCCTCCTACGAGCAGTACTTC | CASSSRASYEQYF
. | TRBJ1-5 | many | TRBV5-5 | TGTGCCAGCAGCCCTCAGGAAGGCAATCAGCCCCAGCATTTT | CASSPQEGNQPQHF
TRBD2 | TRBJ2-1 | . | TRBV11-2 | TGTGCCAGCAGCTTTTTTAGCGGGGGATCCAATGAGCAGTTCTTC | CASSFFSGGSNEQFF
TRBD1 | TRBJ2-4 | many | TRBV6-6 | TGTGCCAGCAGTTGGGGGAAGACAGGGGGCCGGCCCAAAAACATTCAGTACTTC | CASSWGKTGGRPKNIQYF
. | TRBJ2-2 | . | TRBV27 | TGTGCCAGCAGTGGACGGAAAAACACCGGGGAGCTGTTTTTT | CASSGRKNTGELFF
. | TRBJ1-3 | many | TRBV27 | TGTGCCAGCAGTAGGGCCTTCCCTACCCCTGGAAACACCATATATTTT | CASSRAFPTPGNTIYF
TRBD2 | TRBJ2-5 | many | TRBV28 | TGTGCCAGCAGTCCCCCCCGGGAGGGCCAAGAGACCCAGTACTTC | CASSPPREGQETQYF
. | TRBJ1-5 | many | TRBV2 | TGTGCCAGCAGCAGGGGCAATCAGCCCCAGCATTTT | CASSRGNQPQHF
. | TRBJ2-3 | many | TRBV12-3/TRBV12-4 | TGTGCCAGCATAGATGGCAGCTACCTAAGGGGGAGAGATACGCAGTATTTT | CASIDGSYLRGRDTQYF
. | TRBJ2-5 | many | TRBV14 | TGTGCCAGCAGCCCTCAGGTGTACCAAGAGACCCAGTACTTC | CASSPQVYQETQYF
. | TRBJ1-5 | many | TRBV3-1 | TGTGCCAGCAGCCAAGCAGGGAACAATCAGCCCCAGCATTTT | CASSQAGNNQPQHF
. | TRBJ2-2 | few | TRBV4-1 | TGCGCCAGCAGCACCCTACAGGGAAACACCGGGGAGCTGTTTTTT | CASSTLQGNTGELFF
. | TRBJ1-2 | . | TRBV19 | TGTGCCAGTAGTATGAGCCATGGCTACACCTTC | CASSMSHGYTF
TRBD1 | TRBJ2-1 | many | TRBV12-3/TRBV12-4 | TGTGCCAGCAGTCAGGGGGTAGGGTCCTACAATGAGCAGTTCTTC | CASSQGVGSYNEQFF
TRBD2 | TRBJ2-1 | few | TRBV19 | TGTGCCAGCCAGCGGGAGGGCCCCTACAATGAGCAGTTCTTC | CASQREGPYNEQFF
. | TRBJ1-1 | few | TRBV5-1 | TGCGCCAGCAGCTTGGTACCGGGTATTGGAGCCCCCGTGAACACTGAAGCTTTCTTT | CASSLVPGIGAPVNTEAFF
TRBD1 | TRBJ1-2 | . | TRBV29-1 | TGCAGCGCCCGACCCCTTGACAGGGGGCTACATGGCTACACCTTC | CSARPLDRGLHGYTF
. | TRBJ2-7 | many | TRBV7-6 | TGTGCCAGCAGCTTAGGTAGTAACCCCTACGAGCAGTACTTC | CASSLGSNPYEQYF
. | TRBJ2-7 | many | TRBV20-1 | TGCAGTGCCAACCCGACAGGTACCTACGAGCAGTACTTC | CSANPTGTYEQYF
TRBD2 | TRBJ2-3 | many | TRBV6-1 | TGTGCCAGTCGATCGGGACTAACCACAGATACGCAGTATTTT | CASRSGLTTDTQYF
. | TRBJ1-5 | . | TRBV6-2/TRBV6-3 | TGTGCCAGCAGTTCCTTCGGGAGCAATCAGCCCCAGCATTTT | CASSSFGSNQPQHF
. | TRBJ2-3 | many | TRBV28 | TGTGCCAGCAGTTTACCTTCCGGGGAGGCAGATACGCAGTATTTT | CASSLPSGEADTQYF
. | TRBJ2-3 | many | TRBV11-2 | TGTGCCAGCAGCTTATTTAACGGGAGAGGCACAGATACGCAGTATTTT | CASSLFNGRGTDTQYF
. | TRBJ2-2 | many | TRBV6-1 | TGTGCCAGCAGTGACCTGGACACGGGGCCCACCGGGGAGCTGTTTTTT | CASSDLDTGPTGELFF
. | TRBJ1-2 | many | TRBV3-1 | TGTGCCAGCAGCCCCGGAGATCGCTATGGCTACACCTTC | CASSPGDRYGYTF
. | TRBJ1-1 | many | TRBV7-6 | TGTGCCAGCAGCGCTACAAGGTATTACACTGAAGCTTTCTTT | CASSATRYYTEAFF
TRBD1 | TRBJ1-2 | many | TRBV10-3 | TGTGCCATCAGTGAGGGACAGGGGTCTAGCTATGGCTACACCTTC | CAISEGQGSSYGYTF
. | TRBJ2-7 | many | TRBV12-3/TRBV12-4 | TGTGCCAGCAGTTTCGAAAGGTTCCCCTACGAGCAGTACTTC | CASSFERFPYEQYF
TRBD1 | TRBJ2-1 | many | TRBV7-9 | TGTGCCAGCAGCCATCGGGGACAGGGGCCCTACAATGAGCAGTTCTTC | CASSHRGQGPYNEQFF
. | TRBJ1-1 | many | TRBV2 | TGTGCCAGCAGCGTGATGAACACTGAAGCTTTCTTT | CASSVMNTEAFF
. | TRBJ1-1 | many | TRBV12-3/TRBV12-4 | TGTGCCAGCAGTTTAGGAGGGACACCTAGTAAGACTGAAGCTTTCTTT | CASSLGGTPSKTEAFF
. | TRBJ1-3 | many | TRBV3-1 | TGTGCCAGCAGTTCCGTAGGGGCTGGAAACACCATATATTTT | CASSSVGAGNTIYF
. | TRBJ2-4 | many | TRBV11-2 | TGTGCCAGCAGCTTGCAGGAGGGCATTCAGTACTTC | CASSLQEGIQYF
TRBD1 | TRBJ2-3 | many | TRBV5-8 | TGTGCCAGCAGCTTGGTAGACAGGGAACATACGCAGTATTTT | CASSLVDREHTQYF